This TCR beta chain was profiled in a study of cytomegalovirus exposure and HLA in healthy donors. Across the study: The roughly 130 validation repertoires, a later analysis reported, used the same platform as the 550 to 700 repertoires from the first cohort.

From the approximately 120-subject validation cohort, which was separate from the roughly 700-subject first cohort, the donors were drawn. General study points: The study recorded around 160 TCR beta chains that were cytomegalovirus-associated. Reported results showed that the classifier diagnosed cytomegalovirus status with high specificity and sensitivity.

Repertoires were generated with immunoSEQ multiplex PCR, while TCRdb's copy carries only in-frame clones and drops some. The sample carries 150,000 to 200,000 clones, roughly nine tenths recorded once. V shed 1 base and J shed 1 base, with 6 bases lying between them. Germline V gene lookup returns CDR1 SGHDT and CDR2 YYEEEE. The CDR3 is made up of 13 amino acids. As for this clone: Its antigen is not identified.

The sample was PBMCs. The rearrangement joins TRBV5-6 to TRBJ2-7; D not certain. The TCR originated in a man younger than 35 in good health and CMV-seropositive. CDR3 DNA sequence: TGTGCCAGCAGCTTGCAGCGATCCTACGAGCAGTACTTC. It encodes CASSLQRSYEQYF.